A selection of T cell receptor beta chains follows, all from one sample in a study of blood T cell repertoires in COVID-19. Generated by immunoSEQ multiplex PCR, the TCRdb table keeps only in-frame clones and is missing some. The table shows tens of thousands of clones, with around nine tenths occurring only once. The sample comprised peripheral blood. These receptors came from a human donor in a cohort sampled during active COVID-19. CDR3s include the opening cysteine and the closing phenylalanine or tryptophan. Each record gives: D gene, J gene, clone size, V gene, CDR3 protein, CDR3 DNA. D genes are given only for firm matches. Expanded clones are given a class, and other clones once, few, many or no size at all.

d_gene: TRBD1; j_gene: TRBJ2-2; abundance: .; v_gene: TRBV11-3; CDR3aa: CASSSRDRVMAGELFF; CDR3nt: TGTGCCAGCAGTTCCCGGGACAGGGTAATGGCCGGGGAGCTGTTTTTT
d_gene: .; j_gene: TRBJ1-4; abundance: .; v_gene: TRBV18; CDR3aa: CASSPREAKGEKLFF; CDR3nt: TGTGCCAGCTCACCACGGGAGGCCAAAGGCGAAAAACTGTTTTTT
d_gene: TRBD1; j_gene: TRBJ1-4; abundance: once; v_gene: TRBV28; CDR3aa: CASSLTGGSTNEKLFF; CDR3nt: TGTGCCAGCAGTCTAACAGGGGGGTCAACTAATGAAAAACTGTTTTTT
d_gene: .; j_gene: TRBJ2-1; abundance: .; v_gene: TRBV10-3; CDR3aa: CATLPGGMNNEQFF; CDR3nt: TGTGCCACCCTGCCGGGCGGGATGAACAATGAGCAGTTCTTC
d_gene: TRBD2; j_gene: TRBJ2-5; abundance: .; v_gene: TRBV7-7; CDR3aa: CASSILAGQETQYF; CDR3nt: TGTGCTAGCAGCATTCTAGCGGGGCAAGAGACCCAGTACTTC
d_gene: TRBD2; j_gene: TRBJ2-5; abundance: .; v_gene: TRBV7-6; CDR3aa: CASSLVAGGRETQYF; CDR3nt: TGTGCCAGCAGCTTAGTTGCGGGAGGGAGGGAGACCCAGTACTTC
d_gene: .; j_gene: TRBJ1-2; abundance: .; v_gene: TRBV5-1; CDR3aa: CASSGGTPGANYGYTF; CDR3nt: TGCGCCAGCAGCGGCGGGACCCCGGGGGCTAACTATGGCTACACCTTC
d_gene: TRBD1; j_gene: TRBJ1-2; abundance: few; v_gene: TRBV12-3/TRBV12-4; CDR3aa: CASSPQGGQGYTF; CDR3nt: TGTGCCAGCAGTCCACAGGGGGGGCAGGGCTACACCTTC
d_gene: .; j_gene: TRBJ2-1; abundance: .; v_gene: TRBV27; CDR3aa: CASSLTEGYNEQFF; CDR3nt: TGTGCCAGCAGTTTAACGGAGGGATACAATGAGCAGTTCTTC
d_gene: .; j_gene: TRBJ2-2; abundance: few; v_gene: TRBV5-1; CDR3aa: CASSLEGVGTGELFF; CDR3nt: TGCGCCAGCAGCTTGGAGGGAGTAGGCACCGGGGAGCTGTTTTTT
d_gene: TRBD1; j_gene: TRBJ1-3; abundance: .; v_gene: TRBV12-3/TRBV12-4; CDR3aa: CASDRGPGNTIYF; CDR3nt: TGTGCCAGCGACAGGGGGCCTGGAAACACCATATATTTT
d_gene: TRBD1; j_gene: TRBJ1-5; abundance: .; v_gene: TRBV19; CDR3aa: CATADRDRGNQPQHF; CDR3nt: TGTGCCACCGCAGACCGGGACAGGGGTAATCAGCCCCAGCATTTT
d_gene: TRBD2; j_gene: TRBJ2-7; abundance: .; v_gene: TRBV3-1/TRBV3-2; CDR3aa: CASSSVAGAYEQYF; CDR3nt: TGTGCCAGCAGCTCTGTAGCGGGGGCCTACGAGCAGTACTTC
d_gene: .; j_gene: TRBJ1-1; abundance: .; v_gene: TRBV19; CDR3aa: CASSIWTTNTEAFF; CDR3nt: TGTGCCAGTAGTATCTGGACAACCAACACTGAAGCTTTCTTT
d_gene: TRBD1; j_gene: TRBJ2-7; abundance: .; v_gene: TRBV2; CDR3aa: CASGRTGNYEQYF; CDR3nt: TGTGCCAGCGGGAGGACAGGGAACTACGAGCAGTACTTC
d_gene: .; j_gene: TRBJ1-1; abundance: .; v_gene: TRBV3-1/TRBV3-2; CDR3aa: CASSPPPGNTEAFF; CDR3nt: TGTGCCAGCAGCCCTCCCCCGGGGAACACTGAAGCTTTCTTT
d_gene: TRBD1; j_gene: TRBJ2-4; abundance: .; v_gene: TRBV23-1; CDR3aa: CASSLPRGPPGLSAKNIQYF; CDR3nt: TGCGCCAGCAGTCTCCCGAGGGGGCCTCCCGGTTTATCTGCCAAAAACATTCAGTACTTC
d_gene: .; j_gene: TRBJ2-2; abundance: once; v_gene: TRBV19; CDR3aa: CASSKFRATGELFF; CDR3nt: TGTGCCAGTAGTAAGTTCAGGGCGACCGGGGAGCTGTTTTTT
d_gene: TRBD1; j_gene: TRBJ1-3; abundance: .; v_gene: TRBV5-8; CDR3aa: CASSSRQGRIGGNTIYF; CDR3nt: TGTGCCAGCAGCTCAAGACAGGGGAGGATCGGTGGAAACACCATATATTTT
d_gene: TRBD1; j_gene: TRBJ1-5; abundance: .; v_gene: TRBV4-1; CDR3aa: CASSQGAARGPQPQHF; CDR3nt: TGCGCCAGCAGCCAAGGGGCCGCCAGGGGGCCACAGCCCCAGCATTTT
d_gene: TRBD1; j_gene: TRBJ2-1; abundance: .; v_gene: TRBV19; CDR3aa: CASSMDRGNEQFF; CDR3nt: TGTGCCAGTAGTATGGACAGGGGCAATGAGCAGTTCTTC
d_gene: TRBD2; j_gene: TRBJ2-1; abundance: .; v_gene: TRBV9; CDR3aa: CASSVGDYYGNEQFF; CDR3nt: TGTGCCAGCAGCGTAGGGGACTATTATGGGAATGAGCAGTTCTTC
d_gene: TRBD1; j_gene: TRBJ1-2; abundance: .; v_gene: TRBV2; CDR3aa: CASRKEGAHITYGYTF; CDR3nt: TGTGCCAGCAGAAAGGAGGGGGCGCACATTACGTATGGCTACACCTTC
d_gene: TRBD1; j_gene: TRBJ1-5; abundance: .; v_gene: TRBV6-1; CDR3aa: CASSDRGQGAGQPQHF; CDR3nt: TGTGCCAGCAGTGATCGGGGACAGGGGGCAGGTCAGCCCCAGCATTTT
d_gene: .; j_gene: TRBJ1-5; abundance: .; v_gene: TRBV6-6; CDR3aa: CASSRQVYSNQPQHF; CDR3nt: TGTGCCAGCAGTCGACAGGTTTATAGCAATCAGCCCCAGCATTTT
d_gene: TRBD2; j_gene: TRBJ2-7; abundance: .; v_gene: TRBV3-1/TRBV3-2; CDR3aa: CASSRRSGGVSEQYF; CDR3nt: TGTGCCAGCAGCCGACGCTCGGGAGGGGTTAGCGAGCAGTACTTC
d_gene: TRBD1; j_gene: TRBJ1-2; abundance: .; v_gene: TRBV18; CDR3aa: CASSPYGQGNNNYGYTF; CDR3nt: TGTGCCAGCTCACCATACGGACAGGGTAATAATAACTATGGCTACACCTTC
d_gene: TRBD2; j_gene: TRBJ2-7; abundance: .; v_gene: TRBV14; CDR3aa: CASSQVAGAYEQYF; CDR3nt: TGTGCCAGCAGCCAAGTAGCGGGGGCCTACGAGCAGTACTTC
d_gene: .; j_gene: TRBJ2-2; abundance: .; v_gene: TRBV7-8; CDR3aa: CASSLERGGELFF; CDR3nt: TGTGCCAGCAGCTTAGAGCGTGGCGGGGAGCTGTTTTTT
d_gene: TRBD1; j_gene: TRBJ2-2; abundance: few; v_gene: TRBV7-3; CDR3aa: CASSLTSTGQGSGELFF; CDR3nt: TGTGCCAGCAGCTTAACATCGACGGGACAGGGCTCCGGGGAGCTGTTTTTT
d_gene: TRBD1; j_gene: TRBJ1-2; abundance: .; v_gene: TRBV7-9; CDR3aa: CASSLPLQQGAGYGYTF; CDR3nt: TGTGCCAGCAGCTTACCGCTGCAACAGGGGGCGGGCTATGGCTACACCTTC
d_gene: TRBD1; j_gene: TRBJ1-2; abundance: .; v_gene: TRBV7-6; CDR3aa: CASSSGQGGYGYTF; CDR3nt: TGTGCCAGCAGCTCAGGACAGGGAGGCTATGGCTACACCTTC
d_gene: .; j_gene: TRBJ2-3; abundance: .; v_gene: TRBV15; CDR3aa: CATSGGFTQYF; CDR3nt: TGTGCCACCTCAGGTGGGTTCACGCAGTATTTT
d_gene: TRBD1; j_gene: TRBJ2-2; abundance: .; v_gene: TRBV18; CDR3aa: CASSEKTGAGELFF; CDR3nt: TGTGCCAGCTCAGAGAAAACAGGGGCCGGGGAGCTGTTTTTT
d_gene: .; j_gene: TRBJ1-2; abundance: .; v_gene: TRBV5-1; CDR3aa: CASSLAPRLGDGYTF; CDR3nt: TGCGCCAGCAGCTTGGCCCCCAGGCTGGGCGATGGCTACACCTTC
d_gene: TRBD1; j_gene: TRBJ1-2; abundance: .; v_gene: TRBV28; CDR3aa: CASSSTGTAFYGYTF; CDR3nt: TGTGCCAGCAGTTCCACCGGGACAGCGTTCTATGGCTACACCTTC
d_gene: TRBD2; j_gene: TRBJ2-3; abundance: .; v_gene: TRBV6-5; CDR3aa: CASRTGTRQYF; CDR3nt: TGTGCCAGCAGAACCGGGACTAGGCAGTATTTT
d_gene: TRBD2; j_gene: TRBJ2-5; abundance: .; v_gene: TRBV19; CDR3aa: CASGRAGEGEETQYF; CDR3nt: TGTGCCAGTGGGCGAGCGGGAGAAGGGGAAGAGACCCAGTACTTC
d_gene: .; j_gene: TRBJ2-7; abundance: .; v_gene: TRBV25-1; CDR3aa: CASSESLGGVSEQYF; CDR3nt: TGTGCCAGCAGTGAAAGTTTGGGGGGAGTCTCCGAGCAGTACTTC
d_gene: .; j_gene: TRBJ2-7; abundance: .; v_gene: TRBV7-8; CDR3aa: CASTPRHSYEQYF; CDR3nt: TGTGCCAGTACCCCGCGGCACTCCTACGAGCAGTACTTC
d_gene: .; j_gene: TRBJ2-7; abundance: .; v_gene: TRBV19; CDR3aa: CASSRIMGLYEQYF; CDR3nt: TGTGCCAGTAGCCGCATAATGGGGCTCTACGAGCAGTACTTC
d_gene: TRBD1; j_gene: TRBJ2-3; abundance: once; v_gene: TRBV7-3; CDR3aa: CASSLAGGTGTDTQYF; CDR3nt: TGTGCCAGCAGCCTCGCCGGTGGGACAGGCACAGATACGCAGTATTTT
d_gene: TRBD1; j_gene: TRBJ1-5; abundance: once; v_gene: TRBV2; CDR3aa: CASRADRASNQPQHF; CDR3nt: TGTGCCAGCAGAGCGGACAGGGCAAGCAATCAGCCCCAGCATTTT
d_gene: .; j_gene: TRBJ2-2; abundance: .; v_gene: TRBV6-6; CDR3aa: CASSYSNAKYTGELFF; CDR3nt: TGTGCCAGCAGTTACTCGAACGCTAAATACACCGGGGAGCTGTTTTTT
d_gene: .; j_gene: TRBJ1-1; abundance: .; v_gene: TRBV7-2; CDR3aa: CASSREEITEAFF; CDR3nt: TGTGCCAGCAGCAGGGAGGAGATCACTGAAGCTTTCTTT
d_gene: TRBD2; j_gene: TRBJ2-2; abundance: .; v_gene: TRBV30; CDR3aa: CAWKKGPGLRTGELFF; CDR3nt: TGTGCCTGGAAAAAGGGGCCGGGACTACGCACCGGGGAGCTGTTTTTT
d_gene: .; j_gene: TRBJ2-1; abundance: .; v_gene: TRBV5-1; CDR3aa: CASSPRQDDSYNEQFF; CDR3nt: TGCGCCAGCAGCCCACGACAGGACGACTCCTACAATGAGCAGTTCTTC
d_gene: TRBD2; j_gene: TRBJ2-3; abundance: .; v_gene: TRBV7-2; CDR3aa: CASSLLTSGGPIEYF; CDR3nt: TGTGCCAGCAGCCTGTTGACTAGCGGGGGACCTATAGAGTATTTT
d_gene: TRBD2; j_gene: TRBJ2-1; abundance: .; v_gene: TRBV5-5; CDR3aa: CASSLFLADNEQFF; CDR3nt: TGTGCCAGCAGCTTATTCCTAGCGGACAATGAGCAGTTCTTC
d_gene: .; j_gene: TRBJ1-1; abundance: few; v_gene: TRBV2; CDR3aa: CASSEAGGTEAFF; CDR3nt: TGTGCCAGCAGTGAAGCAGGGGGTACTGAAGCTTTCTTT